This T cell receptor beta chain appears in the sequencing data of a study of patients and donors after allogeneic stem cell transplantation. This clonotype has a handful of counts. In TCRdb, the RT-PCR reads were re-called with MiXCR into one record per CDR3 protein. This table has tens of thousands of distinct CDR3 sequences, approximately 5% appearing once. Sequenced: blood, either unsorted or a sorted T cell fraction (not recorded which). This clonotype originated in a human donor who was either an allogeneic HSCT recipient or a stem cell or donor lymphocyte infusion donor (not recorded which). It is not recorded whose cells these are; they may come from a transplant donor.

The CDR3 sequence: CSALRTAPNQPQHF. The DNA of the CDR3 is TGCAGTGCCCTCCGGACAGCCCCTAATCAGCCCCAGCATTTT. The gene calls are TRBV20-1 and TRBJ1-5; D may be TRBD1 (6 bases). V was cut by 6 bases and J by 4 bases, with 16 bases left in between. The germline V gene encodes CDR1 DFQATT and CDR2 SNEGSKA (reference sequence). CDR3 length: 14 residues.